What follows are 7 T cell receptor beta chains derived from one specimen sequenced in a study of CD8 T cells in Susac syndrome. A quantity of about 0.5 to 1 ug RNA underwent reverse transcription using random hexamers. TCRdb re-derived calls from the immunoSEQ multiplex PCR reads in MiXCR, one entry per CDR3 protein. The table includes 100,000 or so distinct CDR3 sequences, roughly 96% detected once. Input material: CD8+ T cells from PBMCs. The receptors here all came from a human donor with Susac syndrome.

The genes are TRBV13 and TRBJ2-2; D perhaps matches TRBD1 (6 bases). The CDR3 contains 13 residues. Looked up from germline, CDR1 is PRHDT and CDR2 is FYEKMQ (reference sequence). Trimming stripped 9 bases from V and 1 base from J, with 9 bases between. CDR3 DNA sequence: TGTGCCAGTGTACAGGGGAACACCGGGGAGCTGTTTTTT. Translating it yields CASVQGNTGELFF. The whole variable domain, filled in from reference TRBV13 and TRBJ2-2, reads AAGVIQSPRHLIKEKRETATLKCYPIPRHDTVYWYQQGPGQDPQFLISFYEKMQSDKGSIPDRFSAQQFSDYHSELNMSSLELGDSALYFCASVQGNTGELFFGEGSRLTVL.

This sequence joins TRBV5-1 and TRBJ2-7; D possibly corresponds to TRBD2 (5 bases). V was shortened by 4 bases and J by 2 bases, with 13 bases between the two germline ends. CDR3 length equals 14 residues. Looked up from germline, CDR1 is SGHRS and CDR2 is YFSETQ. CDR3 nucleotides: TGCGCCAGCAGCCGGGGTACTCCCACCTACGAGCAGTACTTC. The encoded protein is CASSRGTPTYEQYF.

The chain is built from TRBV7-2 and TRBJ1-1; D gene ambiguous. Germline CDR1 reads SGHTA; CDR2 reads FQGNSA. The CDR3 is 13 amino acids. Trimming left V 6 bases short and J 3 bases short, with 11 bases between. This CDR3 reads CASSPQRYTEAFF. The CDR3 bases are TGTGCCAGCAGTCCTCAGAGATACACTGAAGCTTTCTTT.

The CDR3 protein is CASSQDRDGIYEQYF. As DNA, the CDR3 is TGTGCCAGCAGCCAGGACAGGGATGGGATCTACGAGCAGTACTTC. The genes are TRBV5-4 and TRBJ2-7, with 8 nucleotides matching TRBD1. The CDR3 is 15 residues long. The trim removed 4 bases at V and 3 bases at J, leaving 9 bases unmatched. Germline V CDR1 and CDR2: SGHNT, YYREEE (reference sequence).

The chain employs TRBV14 and TRBJ2-4; possible D gene TRBD1, 5 bases. From germline, CDR1 is SGHDN and CDR2 FVKESK. V lost 1 base, J lost 6 bases, and 25 bases lay in between. The CDR3 is 19 amino acids. The CDR3 DNA reads TGTGCCAGCAGCCAAGCTTTACCTTCAGGGAACTTCGTCCCAAACATTCAGTACTTC. Amino acid sequence: CASSQALPSGNFVPNIQYF. Together with reference TRBV14 and TRBJ2-4, the CDR3 gives the full variable domain: EAGVTQFPSHSVIEKGQTVTLRCDPISGHDNLYWYRRVMGKEIKFLLHFVKESKQDESGMPNNRFLAERTGGTYSTLKVQPAELEDSGVYFCASSQALPSGNFVPNIQYFGAGTRLSVL.

This clonotype was counted only a few times. The genes are TRBV29-1 and TRBJ2-7, with D tentatively TRBD1 or TRBD2 (5 bases each). CDR3 length: 13 amino acids. Trimming stripped 0 bases from V and 4 bases from J, with 10 bases between. The germline V gene encodes CDR1 SQVTM and CDR2 ANQGSEA. CDR3: CSVEDRDGYEQYF. CDR3 DNA: TGCAGCGTTGAAGATAGGGACGGTTACGAGCAGTACTTC.

The chain employs TRBV10-2 and TRBJ2-3, with D perhaps assigned TRBD1 or TRBD2 (5 bases each). The V gene lost 0 bases and the J gene lost 2 bases, with 6 bases spanning the gap. The CDR3 covers 14 residues. The germline V gene has CDR1 WSHSY and CDR2 SAAADI. The CDR3 here is CASSESGTTDTQYF. The CDR3 DNA follows: TGCGCCAGCAGTGAGTCAGGGACCACAGATACGCAGTATTTT.